This is a list of T cell receptor beta chains from one sample in a study of T cell responses to AZD1222 COVID-19 vaccine. Sequencing used immunoSEQ multiplex PCR; TCRdb keeps in-frame clones, though not all of them. This repertoire shows roughly 70,000 clones, approximately 80% found once; its top ten account for about an eighth. Sequences were derived from peripheral blood, sampled 28 days after the second AZD1222 dose. The receptors stem from an adult who received the AZD1222 COVID-19 vaccine. Each CDR3 is given with its conserved first and last residue. Each record gives: clone size, J gene, V gene, D gene, CDR3 DNA, CDR3 protein. D genes are given only for firm matches. The size entry is marked missing in some rows and otherwise reads once, few, many or a size class.

clone size: .; J gene: TRBJ2-3; V gene: TRBV30; D gene: TRBD1; CDR3 DNA: TGTGCCTTAGGACAGGGAATCACAGATACGCAGTATTTT; CDR3 protein: CALGQGITDTQYF
clone size: .; J gene: TRBJ1-1; V gene: TRBV18; D gene: .; CDR3 DNA: TGTGCCAGCTCACCTTCATTAGATTCAAACACTGAAGCTTTCTTT; CDR3 protein: CASSPSLDSNTEAFF
clone size: .; J gene: TRBJ2-1; V gene: TRBV10-3; D gene: TRBD2; CDR3 DNA: TGTGCCACTAGCGGCGTAGCCTACAATGAGCAGTTCTTC; CDR3 protein: CATSGVAYNEQFF
clone size: few; J gene: TRBJ1-1; V gene: TRBV19; D gene: .; CDR3 DNA: TGTGCCAGTAGTATAGGGGCCGGGTTTCGGACTGAAGCTTTCTTT; CDR3 protein: CASSIGAGFRTEAFF
clone size: .; J gene: TRBJ1-2; V gene: TRBV21-1; D gene: .; CDR3 DNA: TGTGCCAGCAGCCAATCCAAGGGGAACTTCTATGGCTACACCTTC; CDR3 protein: CASSQSKGNFYGYTF
clone size: .; J gene: TRBJ1-2; V gene: TRBV14; D gene: .; CDR3 DNA: TGTGCCAGCAGCCAAGATTGGCAGGGAGGTGGCTACACCTTC; CDR3 protein: CASSQDWQGGGYTF
clone size: .; J gene: TRBJ1-6; V gene: TRBV27; D gene: .; CDR3 DNA: TGTGCCAGCAGTTTTTCAGGACACCTTAATTCACCCCTCCACTTT; CDR3 protein: CASSFSGHLNSPLHF
clone size: .; J gene: TRBJ2-7; V gene: TRBV9; D gene: TRBD2; CDR3 DNA: TGTGCCAGCAGCGTGGGACTAGCGGAGGGGGAGCAGTACTTC; CDR3 protein: CASSVGLAEGEQYF
clone size: .; J gene: TRBJ2-7; V gene: TRBV4-1; D gene: .; CDR3 DNA: TGCGCCAGCAGCCGACACCCCGGACAAGGAGAGCCCTACGAGCAGTACTTC; CDR3 protein: CASSRHPGQGEPYEQYF
clone size: .; J gene: TRBJ1-2; V gene: TRBV12-3/TRBV12-4; D gene: .; CDR3 DNA: TGTGCCAGCAGCCTTGACAGGGGCTACACCTTC; CDR3 protein: CASSLDRGYTF
clone size: once; J gene: TRBJ2-5; V gene: TRBV4-1; D gene: TRBD1; CDR3 DNA: TGCGCCAGCAGCCAAGCCGGACAGGGACAAGAGACCCAGTACTTC; CDR3 protein: CASSQAGQGQETQYF
clone size: .; J gene: TRBJ2-7; V gene: TRBV29-1; D gene: .; CDR3 DNA: TGCAGCGTTGGGGGAGGTCTTTACGAGCAGTACTTC; CDR3 protein: CSVGGGLYEQYF
clone size: .; J gene: TRBJ1-1; V gene: TRBV6-1; D gene: .; CDR3 DNA: TGTGCCAGCAGTGAACAGCAAAAGGCCACATCGAACACTGAAGCTTTCTTT; CDR3 protein: CASSEQQKATSNTEAFF
clone size: .; J gene: TRBJ1-1; V gene: TRBV2; D gene: .; CDR3 DNA: TGTGCCAGCAGTGAAATCAAGGGGGGGTACACTGAAGCTTTCTTT; CDR3 protein: CASSEIKGGYTEAFF
clone size: .; J gene: TRBJ2-5; V gene: TRBV2; D gene: TRBD2; CDR3 DNA: TGTGCCAGCAGTGAAGATAGCGGGGGTCAAGAGACCCAGTACTTC; CDR3 protein: CASSEDSGGQETQYF
clone size: .; J gene: TRBJ2-7; V gene: TRBV10-3; D gene: .; CDR3 DNA: TGTGCCATCAGTGAGCCCCAGGTAGGCAGGTACGAGCAGTACTTC; CDR3 protein: CAISEPQVGRYEQYF
clone size: .; J gene: TRBJ2-5; V gene: TRBV7-9; D gene: .; CDR3 DNA: TGTGCCAGCAGCTTAGCGGCAGGGCAAGAGACCCAGTACTTC; CDR3 protein: CASSLAAGQETQYF
clone size: .; J gene: TRBJ2-1; V gene: TRBV11-3; D gene: TRBD2; CDR3 DNA: TGTGCCAGCAGCCCCGGCTGGCGGGGGGGAATTAGCTCCTACAATGAGCAGTTCTTC; CDR3 protein: CASSPGWRGGISSYNEQFF
clone size: .; J gene: TRBJ2-1; V gene: TRBV7-2; D gene: TRBD1; CDR3 DNA: TGTGCCAGCAGATCGGGACAGGGTTTTACCAATGAGCAGTTCTTC; CDR3 protein: CASRSGQGFTNEQFF
clone size: .; J gene: TRBJ2-5; V gene: TRBV12-3/TRBV12-4; D gene: .; CDR3 DNA: TGTGCCAGCAGGTCAGCTAGAGAGACCCAGTACTTC; CDR3 protein: CASRSARETQYF
clone size: .; J gene: TRBJ2-2; V gene: TRBV5-4; D gene: .; CDR3 DNA: TGTGCCAGCAGCCCCCCGACAGACACCGGGGAGCTGTTTTTT; CDR3 protein: CASSPPTDTGELFF
clone size: once; J gene: TRBJ2-1; V gene: TRBV6-5; D gene: .; CDR3 DNA: TGTGCCAGCATGGGGTCCTCATACAATGAGCAGTTCTTC; CDR3 protein: CASMGSSYNEQFF
clone size: .; J gene: TRBJ2-1; V gene: TRBV5-4; D gene: TRBD1; CDR3 DNA: TGTGCCAGCAGCCTGGACAGGGCCAATGAGCAGTTCTTC; CDR3 protein: CASSLDRANEQFF
clone size: medium-sized; J gene: TRBJ1-5; V gene: TRBV27; D gene: TRBD1; CDR3 DNA: TGTGCCAGCAGTTTAGGGACAGGGCTAATCGGTCAGCCCCAGCATTTT; CDR3 protein: CASSLGTGLIGQPQHF
clone size: .; J gene: TRBJ2-4; V gene: TRBV6-1; D gene: .; CDR3 DNA: TGTGCCAGCAGTGAAGGCTTAGCCAAAAACATTCAGTACTTC; CDR3 protein: CASSEGLAKNIQYF
clone size: .; J gene: TRBJ1-2; V gene: TRBV30; D gene: .; CDR3 DNA: TGTGCCTGGAGTAACAGGCAGGGCGTCGGCTACACCTTC; CDR3 protein: CAWSNRQGVGYTF
clone size: few; J gene: TRBJ1-1; V gene: TRBV7-8; D gene: .; CDR3 DNA: TGTGCCAGCAGCCCCACAGGGAGCGCGCCCGCTGAAGCTTTCTTT; CDR3 protein: CASSPTGSAPAEAFF
clone size: .; J gene: TRBJ1-1; V gene: TRBV3-1/TRBV3-2; D gene: .; CDR3 DNA: TGTGCCAGCAGCCAAGATCTACAAGCAGAAGCTTTCTTT; CDR3 protein: CASSQDLQAEAFF
clone size: .; J gene: TRBJ1-1; V gene: TRBV2; D gene: .; CDR3 DNA: TGTGCCAGCAGTTTGGGGGCTAGGAACACTGAAGCTTTCTTT; CDR3 protein: CASSLGARNTEAFF
clone size: .; J gene: TRBJ2-2; V gene: TRBV7-2; D gene: .; CDR3 DNA: TGTGCCACGACGTCCGGAGGCGGGGAGCTGTTTTTT; CDR3 protein: CATTSGGGELFF
clone size: .; J gene: TRBJ2-3; V gene: TRBV2; D gene: .; CDR3 DNA: TGTGCCACCAACTTAGCGGATACAAGCACAGATACGCAGTATTTT; CDR3 protein: CATNLADTSTDTQYF
clone size: .; J gene: TRBJ1-2; V gene: TRBV28; D gene: .; CDR3 DNA: TGTGCCAGCAGTTTAAAGGGATTCTATGGCTACACCTTC; CDR3 protein: CASSLKGFYGYTF
clone size: .; J gene: TRBJ2-2; V gene: TRBV29-1; D gene: .; CDR3 DNA: TGCAGCGTTGAATGGGGCGCCGGCACCGGGGAGCTGTTTTTT; CDR3 protein: CSVEWGAGTGELFF
clone size: .; J gene: TRBJ2-7; V gene: TRBV19; D gene: TRBD2; CDR3 DNA: TGTGCCAGTAGTACTAGCGGGGGGGCTTACGAGCAGTACTTC; CDR3 protein: CASSTSGGAYEQYF
clone size: medium-sized; J gene: TRBJ1-1; V gene: TRBV4-3; D gene: TRBD1; CDR3 DNA: TGCGCCAGCAGCCAAGACAGGGGGATAAGGACTGAAGCTTTCTTT; CDR3 protein: CASSQDRGIRTEAFF
clone size: .; J gene: TRBJ1-2; V gene: TRBV19; D gene: .; CDR3 DNA: TGTGCCAGTAGTATAGGTCGCCAGGGGTATGGCTACACCTTC; CDR3 protein: CASSIGRQGYGYTF
clone size: .; J gene: TRBJ1-4; V gene: TRBV4-3; D gene: .; CDR3 DNA: TGCGCCAGCAGCCAAGATCCCTCTAATGAAAAACTGTTTTTT; CDR3 protein: CASSQDPSNEKLFF
clone size: .; J gene: TRBJ1-2; V gene: TRBV18; D gene: .; CDR3 DNA: TGTGCCAGCTCACAGGACAGCTTTTATGGCTACACCTTC; CDR3 protein: CASSQDSFYGYTF
clone size: .; J gene: TRBJ2-2; V gene: TRBV12-5; D gene: .; CDR3 DNA: TGTGCTAGTGCCCCAAACTGGGGCGGGGAGCTGTTTTTT; CDR3 protein: CASAPNWGGELFF
clone size: .; J gene: TRBJ1-1; V gene: TRBV7-2; D gene: .; CDR3 DNA: TGTGCCAGCAGCTTAGCGCCGGGGGGCTTAGCTTTCTTT; CDR3 protein: CASSLAPGGLAFF
clone size: .; J gene: TRBJ2-1; V gene: TRBV28; D gene: .; CDR3 DNA: TGTGCCAGCATCGGAGGGGGAAGCTCCTACAATGAGCAGTTCTTC; CDR3 protein: CASIGGGSSYNEQFF
clone size: many; J gene: TRBJ2-1; V gene: TRBV7-2; D gene: TRBD2; CDR3 DNA: TGTGCCAGCAGCCTTCTAGCGGGGACGTCCCATGAGCAGTTCTTC; CDR3 protein: CASSLLAGTSHEQFF
clone size: .; J gene: TRBJ1-2; V gene: TRBV7-9; D gene: TRBD1; CDR3 DNA: TGTGCCAGCAGCAGTAAACCCCAGGGGGGAAATGGCTACACCTTC; CDR3 protein: CASSSKPQGGNGYTF
clone size: .; J gene: TRBJ1-4; V gene: TRBV19; D gene: .; CDR3 DNA: TGTGCCAGTAGTATAGCGTGGACAGATGAAAAACTGTTTTTT; CDR3 protein: CASSIAWTDEKLFF
clone size: .; J gene: TRBJ1-2; V gene: TRBV30; D gene: .; CDR3 DNA: TGTGCCAAAGCGACGGGGAACTATGGCTACACCTTC; CDR3 protein: CAKATGNYGYTF
clone size: .; J gene: TRBJ1-5; V gene: TRBV3-1/TRBV3-2; D gene: .; CDR3 DNA: TGTGCCAGCAGCCAAGCCTTATCCCAGCCCCAGCATTTT; CDR3 protein: CASSQALSQPQHF
clone size: .; J gene: TRBJ1-1; V gene: TRBV12-3/TRBV12-4; D gene: .; CDR3 DNA: TGTGCCAGCAGTTTAATACTCACTGAAGCTTTCTTT; CDR3 protein: CASSLILTEAFF
clone size: few; J gene: TRBJ2-7; V gene: TRBV19; D gene: .; CDR3 DNA: TGTGCCAGTAGTATCGGGGCGGTCACCTACGAGCAGTACTTC; CDR3 protein: CASSIGAVTYEQYF
clone size: few; J gene: TRBJ2-3; V gene: TRBV7-7; D gene: TRBD1; CDR3 DNA: TGTGCTAGCAGCCCTGGGACAGGGCCAGATACGCAGTATTTT; CDR3 protein: CASSPGTGPDTQYF
clone size: .; J gene: TRBJ1-2; V gene: TRBV11-2; D gene: .; CDR3 DNA: TGTGCCAGCAGCCCCACAGGGCTTGGCTACACCTTC; CDR3 protein: CASSPTGLGYTF
clone size: .; J gene: TRBJ1-6; V gene: TRBV6-1; D gene: .; CDR3 DNA: TGTGCCAGCAGTGAACCAGGGTTGGCCTCACCCCTCCACTTT; CDR3 protein: CASSEPGLASPLHF
clone size: .; J gene: TRBJ1-3; V gene: TRBV6-5; D gene: .; CDR3 DNA: TGTGCCAGCAGTAGATCGACGGACGATGGAAACACCATATATTTT; CDR3 protein: CASSRSTDDGNTIYF
clone size: .; J gene: TRBJ1-1; V gene: TRBV11-2; D gene: .; CDR3 DNA: TGTGCCAGCAGTCAACAGTCGAACACTGAAGCTTTCTTT; CDR3 protein: CASSQQSNTEAFF
clone size: .; J gene: TRBJ1-6; V gene: TRBV27; D gene: .; CDR3 DNA: TGTGCCAGCAGTTTCGGGAGCTCCTATAATTCACCCCTCCACTTT; CDR3 protein: CASSFGSSYNSPLHF
clone size: once; J gene: TRBJ2-3; V gene: TRBV18; D gene: TRBD2; CDR3 DNA: TGTGCCAGCTCACCTCAGGGACTAGCGGGGGCCGGGGATACGCAGTATTTT; CDR3 protein: CASSPQGLAGAGDTQYF
clone size: few; J gene: TRBJ2-7; V gene: TRBV6-5; D gene: TRBD1; CDR3 DNA: TGTGCCACCGGGACAGGGTCCTACGAGCAGTACTTC; CDR3 protein: CATGTGSYEQYF
clone size: .; J gene: TRBJ2-2; V gene: TRBV13; D gene: .; CDR3 DNA: TGTGCCAGCAGCTTAGGCCTCGGGGAGCTGTTTTTT; CDR3 protein: CASSLGLGELFF
clone size: .; J gene: TRBJ2-5; V gene: TRBV27; D gene: TRBD1; CDR3 DNA: TGTGCCAGCAGGCTCAGGGGGCTGGGGGAGACCCAGTACTTC; CDR3 protein: CASRLRGLGETQYF
clone size: .; J gene: TRBJ1-2; V gene: TRBV4-1; D gene: TRBD1; CDR3 DNA: TGCGCCAGCAGCCAAGCGACAGGGGCCTATGGCTACACCTTC; CDR3 protein: CASSQATGAYGYTF